Here is one T cell receptor beta chain with its context. Its specificity is not known. During the collection period, no donor immune events like infections were recorded. The entry originates in a study of identifying expanded T cells in peripheral blood. Study-level points and caveats: Variance in clone template counts between two-week samples significantly increased with total template count across all healthy donors.

The method was immunoSEQ multiplex PCR; TCRdb's version includes in-frame clones alone and lacks a portion of them. The sample includes around 120,000 clones, 70% to 90% of them seen just once. The length of the CDR3 is 15 residues. V was clipped by 0 bases and J by 1 base, with 9 bases between them. The germline gives CDR1 MGHRA, CDR2 YSYEKL. The origin of this receptor is a person aged 18-70 years in good health. This chain joins TRBV4-1 and TRBJ1-1; unclear D gene. Sequences were obtained from blood. The CDR3 coding sequence is TGCGCCAGCAGCCAAGAGAGAAATGAGAACACTGAAGCTTTCTTT. Its protein product is CASSQERNENTEAFF.